This entry lists 28 T cell receptor beta chains sequenced from one sample in a study of blood T cell repertoires in COVID-19. Sequencing was performed with immunoSEQ multiplex PCR; in TCRdb, only in-frame clones are kept and a portion is missing. The top ten hold 5.2% of the sample, which has about 67,000 clones, around 86% seen once. Specimen: peripheral blood. The receptors stem from a man aged 50-60 years with active COVID-19.

The chain joins TRBV28 to TRBJ2-2; 9 bases are a match to TRBD1. The CDR3 is made up of 15 amino acids. Germline V gene data show CDR1 as MDHEN and CDR2 as SYDVKM. The V and J ends lost 6 bases and 6 bases, in that order; junction bases with no gene match: 8. CDR3 DNA sequence: TGTGCCAGCAGCCGGGGACAGGGTGCTTCCGGGGAGCTGTTTTTT. Translated: CASSRGQGASGELFF.

This sequence joins TRBV4-3 and TRBJ1-1, with a possible D match to TRBD1 (6 bases). Germline CDR1 and CDR2: LGHNA and YSLEER. V lost 4 bases and J 5 bases, leaving 17 bases between the germline ends. The length of the CDR3 is 15 residues. This CDR3 is CASSLRGGLETEAFF. The DNA of the CDR3 is TGCGCCAGCAGCCTGAGGGGGGGGCTTGAGACTGAAGCTTTCTTT.

The rearrangement uses TRBV7-2 and TRBJ2-1; tentative D call: TRBD1 (5 bases). Germline V lookup: CDR1 SGHTA, CDR2 FQGNSA. This CDR3 is built from 15 residues. The V gene lost 5 bases and the J gene lost 7 bases, with 18 bases spanning the gap. The CDR3 nucleotides read TGTGCCAGCAGCCCCCTGGCACAGGTAGCAAATGAGCAGTTCTTC. This sequence encodes CASSPLAQVANEQFF. The variable domain in full, completed from reference TRBV7-2 and TRBJ2-1, reads GAGVSQSPSNKVTEKGKDVELRCDPISGHTALYWYRQSLGQGLEFLIYFQGNSAPDKSGLPSDRFSAERTGGSVSTLTIQRTQQEDSAVYLCASSPLAQVANEQFFGPGTRLTVL.

The V call is TRBV5-6, the J call TRBJ2-3; a possible D gene is TRBD1 (5 bases). V dropped 4 bases and J dropped 2 bases, with 14 bases sitting between them. The CDR3 is 15 residues long. CDR1 SGHDT and CDR2 YYEEEE come from the germline V gene. The CDR3 loop is CASSRLLQDTDTQYF. The CDR3 nucleotides read TGTGCCAGCAGCCGACTTTTACAGGACACAGATACGCAGTATTTT.

This clone was counted a few times. The chain carries TRBV19 and TRBJ1-5; TRBD1 agrees at 11 bases. Germline V gene lookup returns CDR1 LNHDA and CDR2 SQIVND (reference sequence). Germline trimming cut 6 bases from V and 6 bases from J; bases unmatched to any gene: 4. The CDR3 loop spans 14 amino acids. As DNA, the CDR3 is TGTGCCAGTAGGAGGGACAGGGGGAGTCAGCCCCAGCATTTT. It codes for CASRRDRGSQPQHF.

The chain employs TRBV5-6 and TRBJ2-3; the D gene is possibly TRBD1 (6 bases). The CDR3 consists of 15 residues. V was cut by 1 base and J by 2 bases, with 11 bases left in between. Germline loops: CDR1 SGHDT, CDR2 YYEEEE. CDR3 sequence (DNA): TGTGCCAGCAGCTTGCAGGGGATTAACACAGATACGCAGTATTTT. It is translated as CASSLQGINTDTQYF.

This clone was found once. This chain connects TRBV2 to TRBJ1-3; maybe TRBD1 (5 bases). The CDR3 loop spans 14 amino acids. Trimming pared 6 bases from V and 0 bases from J, leaving 9 bases between. CDR1 is SNHLY and CDR2 is FYNNEI in the germline V gene. The CDR3 DNA reads as TGTGCCAGCAGGGACATGAGCTCTGGAAACACCATATATTTT. It yields the protein CASRDMSSGNTIYF.

This chain connects TRBV7-2 to TRBJ2-1; 7 bases fit TRBD2. The J segment lost 5 bases and the V segment lost 5 bases, leaving 9 bases of the junction unmatched. The CDR3 loop spans 15 amino acids. Germline lookup yields CDR1 SGHTA and CDR2 FQGNSA. Written as DNA, the CDR3 is TGTGCCAGCAGCACCACCGGGACTACGAACAATGAGCAGTTCTTC. Translation: CASSTTGTTNNEQFF.

The chain uses TRBV5-1 and TRBJ1-1, with no clear D. Germline CDR1 and CDR2: SGHRS and YFSETQ. The CDR3 has 14 amino acids. Trimming took off 0 bases at V and 1 base at J, with 7 bases between the two ends. Written as DNA, the CDR3 is TGCGCCAGCAGCTTGGCCCTCGGGAACACTGAAGCTTTCTTT. Its translation is CASSLALGNTEAFF.

This chain links TRBV5-4 with TRBJ1-1, with 9 nucleotides matching TRBD1. Germline V lookup: CDR1 SGHNT, CDR2 YYREEE (reference sequence). This CDR3 has 13 residues. V lost 0 bases and J lost 10; bases outside the gene matches: 4. DNA for the CDR3: TGTGCCAGCAGCTTGGGACAGGGGGGGGGAGCTTTCTTT. It encodes CASSLGQGGGAFF.

In its sample, this clone was seen once. The genes are TRBV13 and TRBJ2-3; TRBD1 aligns across 9 bases. Germline loops: CDR1 PRHDT, CDR2 FYEKMQ (reference sequence). The CDR3 is 15 amino acids. Trimming took 5 bases from V and 3 from J; bases not matched to a gene: 6. CDR3 loop: CASSTTGTGTDTQYF. The CDR3 DNA reads TGTGCCAGCAGCACCACCGGGACAGGGACAGATACGCAGTATTTT.

The chain is built from TRBV5-5 and TRBJ2-3, with TRBD2 matching 12 bases. The CDR3 consists of 17 residues. Germline-derived CDR1 and CDR2 are SGHKS and YYEKEE (reference sequence). Trimming removed 0 bases from V and 4 bases from J; junction bases left unmatched: 6. For the CDR3, the DNA is TGTGCCAGCAGCTTGGGGTCTAGCGGGAGGGGCGCAGATACGCAGTATTTT. Protein sequence: CASSLGSSGRGADTQYF.

The J gene is TRBJ2-3, the V gene TRBV25-1; 7 positions agree with TRBD2. Germline V gene data show CDR1 as MGHDK and CDR2 as SYGVNS. Germline trimming cut 0 bases from V and 4 bases from J; bases unmatched to any gene: 4. The CDR3 runs 15 residues. DNA of the CDR3: TGTGCCAGCAGTGAATATGTAGCGGGCCCAGATACGCAGTATTTT. This codes for CASSEYVAGPDTQYF.

V usage is TRBV18 and J usage is TRBJ1-1; weak D call: TRBD1 (6 bases). The CDR3 runs to 13 residues. V lost 5 bases and J lost 1, with 8 bases in between. The germline V gene encodes CDR1 KGHSH and CDR2 LQKENI. CDR3 amino acids: CASSKQGNTEAFF. The CDR3 region has the DNA TGTGCCAGCTCAAAACAGGGGAACACTGAAGCTTTCTTT.

The chain has TRBV4-1 and TRBJ1-5, with D uncertain. Germline V gene sequence: CDR1 MGHRA, CDR2 YSYEKL. Trimming took 0 bases from V and 2 from J, leaving 11 bases between them. The CDR3 has 16 residues. The CDR3 DNA is TGCGCCAGCAGCCAAGACGGCGGGTTTGGCAATCAGCCCCAGCATTTT. It encodes CASSQDGGFGNQPQHF.

This chain connects TRBV6-2 or TRBV6-3 to TRBJ2-3; the D gene is possibly TRBD2 (5 bases). The V end lost 2 bases, the J end lost 0 bases, and 18 bases lay between the germline ends. This CDR3 has 18 residues. Germline assignment: CDR1 MNHEY and CDR2 SVGEGT. This CDR3 reads CASSYPPDVGVSTDTQYF. In DNA form, the CDR3 reads TGTGCCAGCAGTTACCCCCCGGATGTCGGGGTAAGCACAGATACGCAGTATTTT.

This chain links TRBV29-1 with TRBJ1-5, with 9 nucleotides matching TRBD1. Trimming at V came to 5 bases and at J to 0 bases, leaving 5 bases not matched to a gene. The germline V gene has CDR1 SQVTM and CDR2 ANQGSEA. This CDR3 spans 15 amino acids. The CDR3 DNA sequence: TGCAGCGTTTACAGGGGGCGAAATAGCAATCAGCCCCAGCATTTT. This encodes CSVYRGRNSNQPQHF.

The chain links TRBV18 to TRBJ2-5; D might be TRBD1 (5 bases). V lost 4 bases and J 4 bases, leaving 22 bases between the germline ends. CDR3 length: 17 residues. Looked up from germline, CDR1 is KGHSH and CDR2 is LQKENI. CDR3 region: CASSLPAQTVRTETQYF. CDR3 bases: TGTGCCAGCTCACTGCCGGCGCAGACAGTGCGGACAGAGACCCAGTACTTC.

The gene calls are TRBV19 and TRBJ1-5; D gene unclear. V was cut by 5 bases and J by 2 bases, with 7 bases left in between. The CDR3 sequence is 13 residues long. Germline V gives CDR1 LNHDA, CDR2 SQIVND (reference sequence). The CDR3: CASSSVGNQPQHF. As DNA, the CDR3 is TGTGCCAGTAGTTCGGTTGGCAATCAGCCCCAGCATTTT.

This clone was observed a few times. V gene TRBV19 combines with J gene TRBJ2-7; 9 bases map to TRBD1. This CDR3 is built from 14 residues. Per germline, CDR1 LNHDA and CDR2 SQIVND (reference sequence). With 3 bases clipped from V and 4 bases from J, the junction kept 4 bases outside the gene matches. DNA for the CDR3: TGTGCCAGTAGTATCGGGACAGGGCCTTACGAGCAGTACTTC. This encodes CASSIGTGPYEQYF.

The chain recombines TRBV7-2 with TRBJ2-1; 9 positions match TRBD1. In germline, CDR1 is SGHTA, CDR2 FQGNSA. The trim removed 5 bases at V and 6 bases at J, leaving 11 bases unmatched. The CDR3 is 16 residues long. The CDR3 spells CASSLLDRGRGNEQFF. CDR3 sequence (DNA): TGTGCCAGCAGCCTCCTGGACAGGGGTCGTGGCAATGAGCAGTTCTTC.

The CDR3 reads CAWSLDRRTEAFF. CDR3 coding DNA: TGTGCCTGGAGTTTGGACAGACGCACTGAAGCTTTCTTT. The chain links TRBV30 to TRBJ1-1, with a possible D match to TRBD1 (6 bases). The CDR3 covers 13 residues. V dropped 2 bases and J dropped 4 bases, with 11 bases sitting between them. Per germline, CDR1 GTSNPN and CDR2 SVGIG (reference sequence).

V usage is TRBV9 and J usage is TRBJ2-1; D may be TRBD2 (5 bases). The length of the CDR3 is 14 residues. V gave up 5 bases and J gave up 7 bases, with 16 bases separating them. Germline loops: CDR1 SGDLS, CDR2 YYNGEE. This CDR3 is CASREAISGNEQFF. CDR3 coding DNA: TGTGCCAGCAGAGAGGCTATTTCGGGAAATGAGCAGTTCTTC.

The J gene is TRBJ2-3, the V gene TRBV6-4, with D maybe TRBD1 (5 bases). Germline-derived CDR1 and CDR2 are MRHNA and SNTAGT. Trimming removed 2 bases from V and 5 bases from J, with 14 bases in between. CDR3 length: 15 amino acids. The CDR3 DNA is TGTGCCAGCAGTGACCAGGGCGCTGGTGGAGATACGCAGTATTTT. Its translation is CASSDQGAGGDTQYF.

This chain connects TRBV2 to TRBJ1-1; maybe TRBD1 (5 bases). Germline V gene sequence: CDR1 SNHLY, CDR2 FYNNEI. The germline V and J ends were trimmed by 7 bases and 1 base, with 16 bases remaining between them. The CDR3 totals 15 residues. The DNA of the CDR3 is TGTGCCAGCATTGCGCGTTGGGGCGCGAACACTGAAGCTTTCTTT. Its translation: CASIARWGANTEAFF.

J is TRBJ1-5 and V is TRBV6-5, with TRBD1 identical over 9 bases. This CDR3 region has 14 residues. CDR1 and CDR2 from the germline V gene are MNHEY and SVGAGI. J lost 7 bases, V lost 4 bases, and 5 bases had no gene match. CDR3 coding DNA: TGTGCCAGCAGTTCCGGGACAGGGAAGCAGCCCCAGCATTTT. Translated, it gives CASSSGTGKQPQHF.

The chain employs TRBV7-9 and TRBJ2-2; 11 bases are a match to TRBD1. The V and J ends lost 6 bases and 1 base, in that order; junction bases with no gene match: 7. CDR1 is SEHNR and CDR2 is FQNEAQ in the germline V gene (reference sequence). CDR3 size: 17 residues. The CDR3 DNA reads TGTGCCAGCAGTTCGGACAGGGGGCGGGGGAACACCGGGGAGCTGTTTTTT. Its translation: CASSSDRGRGNTGELFF.

The V call is TRBV19, the J call TRBJ2-7; the match to TRBD1 covers 8 bases. Germline-derived CDR1 and CDR2 are LNHDA and SQIVND (reference sequence). The CDR3 contains 15 residues. V was pared by 2 bases and J by 3 bases, with 6 bases of the junction left unmatched. DNA of the CDR3: TGTGCCAGTAGTATACAGTGGACAGGGTTCTACGAGCAGTACTTC. This gives the protein CASSIQWTGFYEQYF.